Presented here are 30 T cell receptor beta chains from one specimen sequenced in a study of cytomegalovirus exposure and HLA in healthy donors. PCR primers comprised 60 Vbeta and 13 Jbeta primers. The table came from immunoSEQ multiplex PCR; TCRdb's copy has only in-frame clones and leaves some out. The sample lists 45,000 to 70,000 clones; approximately 84% were seen once. Sequencing was performed on PBMCs. These receptors originate from a man aged 50 to 59 in good health and CMV-seronegative.

This clone was observed a few times. The rearrangement links TRBV9 to TRBJ1-5, with D possibly matching TRBD1 (6 bases). The CDR3 is 14 residues long. CDR1 is SGDLS, CDR2 YYNGEE, per germline. Trimming cost V 7 bases and J 2 bases, with 13 bases left between them. The CDR3 nucleotides read TGTGCCAGCTCCGGGGGGCTTGGCAATCAGCCCCAGCATTTT. Amino acids: CASSGGLGNQPQHF.

The CDR3 nucleotides read TGCGCCAGCAGCCGGGAAGGGAGGGAGCAGTACTTC. Translation: CASSREGREQYF. The rearrangement uses TRBV5-1 and TRBJ2-7; D possibly corresponds to TRBD2 (6 bases). This CDR3 comprises 12 residues. Germline assignment: CDR1 SGHRS and CDR2 YFSETQ. Trimming left V 4 bases short and J 7 bases short, with 12 bases between. Variable domain in full (rest from reference TRBV5-1 and TRBJ2-7): KAGVTQTPRYLIKTRGQQVTLSCSPISGHRSVSWYQQTPGQGLQFLFEYFSETQRNKGNFPGRFSGRQFSNSRSEMNVSTLELGDSALYLCASSREGREQYFGPGTRLTVT.

The chain links TRBV2 to TRBJ2-7; 9 bases fit TRBD1. Germline-derived CDR1 and CDR2 are SNHLY and FYNNEI. J gave up 1 base and V 8 bases, and 0 bases lay outside the gene matches. CDR3 length: 12 residues. The CDR3 loop is CASGTGSYEQYF. CDR3 DNA: TGTGCCAGCGGGACAGGGTCCTACGAGCAGTACTTC.

J is TRBJ2-3 and V is TRBV19; 9 nucleotides match TRBD1. Germline CDR1 and CDR2: LNHDA and SQIVND (reference sequence). Trimming removed 6 bases from V and 3 bases from J; junction bases left unmatched: 7. This CDR3 has 15 amino acids. The CDR3 DNA reads TGTGCCAGTAGCCTACAGGGGGCAAGGACAGATACGCAGTATTTT. This gives the protein CASSLQGARTDTQYF.

The rearrangement uses TRBV6-1 and TRBJ2-1; no clear D. In germline, CDR1 is MNHNS, CDR2 SASEGT. V was shortened by 1 base and J by 0 bases, with 7 bases between the two germline ends. The CDR3 loop spans 15 amino acids. CDR3 nucleotides: TGTGCCAGCAGTGAAGTTCCTTTCTCCTACAATGAGCAGTTCTTC. Translation gives CASSEVPFSYNEQFF.

The genes are TRBV7-9 and TRBJ2-7; TRBD1 agrees at 11 bases. The V and J ends lost 7 bases and 7 bases, in that order; junction bases with no gene match: 9. The CDR3 extends over 14 amino acids. Germline V gene sequence: CDR1 SEHNR, CDR2 FQNEAQ (reference sequence). Here the CDR3 reads CASKAGQGAGEQYF. CDR3 DNA: TGTGCCAGCAAAGCAGGACAGGGGGCTGGGGAGCAGTACTTC.

The chain recombines TRBV10-3 with TRBJ2-5; 7 bases match TRBD1. The germline V gene has CDR1 ENHRY and CDR2 SYGVKD. The CDR3 runs to 14 residues. The V gene end was trimmed by 8 bases and the J gene end by 2 bases; junction bases not matched to a gene: 8. The CDR3 loop reads CAIRPGTAQETQYF. CDR3 bases: TGTGCCATCCGTCCGGGGACAGCTCAAGAGACCCAGTACTTC.

The J gene is TRBJ1-2, the V gene TRBV10-3; 7 bases are shared with TRBD1. CDR3 length: 13 residues. Germline trimming cut 4 bases from V and 4 bases from J; bases unmatched to any gene: 3. Germline CDR1 reads ENHRY; CDR2 reads SYGVKD. The CDR3 DNA is TGTGCCATCAGTGGGGACAGCCGCTATGGCTACACCTTC. Protein product: CAISGDSRYGYTF.

The CDR3 DNA follows: TGTGCCAGTAGTATGGGACAGGGTAATGAAAAACTGTTTTTT. Protein product: CASSMGQGNEKLFF. The chain couples TRBV19 to TRBJ1-4, with 9 bases matching TRBD1. The CDR3 is 14 amino acids. Germline CDR1 and CDR2: LNHDA and SQIVND (reference sequence). Trimming cost V 3 bases and J 4 bases; bases outside gene matches: 0.

V is TRBV6-5 and J is TRBJ1-4; TRBD1 agrees at 7 bases. CDR3 length: 15 amino acids. J was trimmed by 3 bases and V by 6 bases; bases with no gene match: 7. The V gene's germline CDR1 is MNHEY and CDR2 SVGAGI. This CDR3 is CASRRPGGPNEKLFF. Written as DNA, the CDR3 is TGTGCCAGCAGACGCCCAGGGGGTCCTAATGAAAAACTGTTTTTT.

V is TRBV19 and J is TRBJ1-1; D is unclear. The CDR3 is 13 residues long. V was pared by 6 bases and J by 0 bases, with 8 bases between. The germline CDR1 and CDR2 sequences are LNHDA and SQIVND (reference sequence). The CDR3 DNA reads as TGTGCCAGTAGGGCATTCATGAACACTGAAGCTTTCTTT. Protein product: CASRAFMNTEAFF.

The rearrangement uses TRBV29-1 and TRBJ2-1; 10 nucleotides agree with TRBD2. This CDR3 contains 16 residues. Germline assignment: CDR1 SQVTM and CDR2 ANQGSEA. Losses at the gene ends were 1 base for V and 0 bases for J; bases not matched to a gene: 3. The CDR3 DNA sequence: TGCAGCGTTGAAGGGACTAGCGGACTCTCCTACAATGAGCAGTTCTTC. It is translated as CSVEGTSGLSYNEQFF.

The table lists this clone with a few counts. The V and J genes are TRBV7-3 and TRBJ1-5, with a possible D match to TRBD1 (5 bases). The CDR3 has 15 residues. The V end was cut by 4 bases, the J end by 3 bases, with 13 bases between. Germline-derived CDR1 and CDR2 are SGHTA and FQGTGA. CDR3 bases: TGTGCCAGCAGCTCTGGACACTTGCCCAATCAGCCCCAGCATTTT. Protein: CASSSGHLPNQPQHF. Looking up the rest from reference TRBV7-3 and TRBJ1-5 gives the full variable domain: GAGVSQTPSNKVTEKGKYVELRCDPISGHTALYWYRQSLGQGPEFLIYFQGTGAADDSGLPNDRFFAVRPEGSVSTLKIQRTERGDSAVYLCASSSGHLPNQPQHFGDGTRLSIL.

This clone was observed a handful of times. The chain carries TRBV5-4 and TRBJ2-5; 7 bases line up with TRBD1. Germline V gene sequence: CDR1 SGHNT, CDR2 YYREEE (reference sequence). CDR3 length: 14 residues. Germline trimming cut 4 bases from V and 2 bases from J; bases unmatched to any gene: 5. The CDR3 sequence: CASSQRDSQETQYF. The DNA for the CDR3 is TGTGCCAGCAGCCAAAGGGACAGTCAAGAGACCCAGTACTTC. The full variable domain, completed using reference TRBV5-4 and TRBJ2-5, is ETGVTQSPTHLIKTRGQQVTLRCSSQSGHNTVSWYQQALGQGPQFIFQYYREEENGRGNFPPRFSGLQFPNYSSELNVNALELDDSALYLCASSQRDSQETQYFGPGTRLLVL.

The chain is built from TRBV21-1 and TRBJ2-6; the listed D gene, TRBD2, was not tested against the DNA. TRBV21-1 is reported as a pseudogene. The CDR3 sequence is 13 residues long. CDR3 in DNA: TGTGCCAGCAGCATAAGGGGAGGTTACGTCCTGACTTTC. Amino acid sequence: CASSIRGGYVLTF.

The sample holds one count of this clone. The chain combines TRBV6-5 with TRBJ2-7; 7 positions match TRBD1. The trim removed 6 bases at V and 0 bases at J, leaving 5 bases unmatched. The CDR3 runs to 14 residues. CDR1 and CDR2 (germline): MNHEY, SVGAGI. CDR3: CASRWTGSSYEQYF. CDR3 in DNA: TGTGCCAGCAGGTGGACAGGCAGCTCCTACGAGCAGTACTTC.

This sequence joins TRBV11-2 and TRBJ1-2; 8 nucleotides line up with TRBD1. The J segment lost 2 bases and the V segment lost 1 base, leaving 0 bases of the junction unmatched. Germline V CDR1 and CDR2: SGHAT, FQNNGV. The CDR3 totals 14 residues. The CDR3 DNA is TGTGCCAGCAGCTTAGCAGGGGGCAACTATGGCTACACCTTC. This encodes CASSLAGGNYGYTF.

The rearrangement joins TRBV27 to TRBJ1-1; possibly TRBD1 for D (6 bases). This CDR3 region has 15 residues. Germline V gene sequence: CDR1 MNHEY, CDR2 SMNVEV (reference sequence). V lost 5 bases, J lost 6 bases, and 19 bases lay in between. The CDR3 region is CASSPEGQGRAEAFF. Written as DNA, the CDR3 is TGTGCCAGCAGTCCCGAGGGGCAGGGGCGCGCTGAAGCTTTCTTT.

The genes are TRBV11-2 and TRBJ2-7; TRBD1 aligns across 7 bases. The CDR3 has 14 residues. With V trimmed by 4 bases and J by 2 bases, 5 bases remained unmatched. In germline, CDR1 is SGHAT, CDR2 FQNNGV. The CDR3 bases are TGTGCCAGCAGCTCGCGGCAGGGGGCCTACGAGCAGTACTTC. Protein sequence: CASSSRQGAYEQYF.

J is TRBJ1-2 and V is TRBV27, with 7 bases matching TRBD1. Germline V gives CDR1 MNHEY, CDR2 SMNVEV (reference sequence). After removal of 4 bases from V and 4 bases from J, the junction contained 6 bases not matched to a gene. The CDR3 covers 14 residues. CDR3 sequence reads: CASSSTGAFYGYTF. As DNA, the CDR3 is TGTGCCAGCAGTTCAACAGGGGCCTTCTATGGCTACACCTTC.

This chain joins TRBV2 and TRBJ2-7; no reliable D call. V lost 7 bases, J lost 4 bases, and 5 bases lay in between. The germline V gene encodes CDR1 SNHLY and CDR2 FYNNEI. This CDR3 contains 10 residues. Written as DNA, the CDR3 is TGTGCCAGCAAATCTTACGAGCAGTACTTC. Translation: CASKSYEQYF.

The V gene is TRBV7-2, the J gene TRBJ2-3, with 8 positions matching TRBD2. The CDR3 is made up of 15 amino acids. The J segment lost 4 bases and the V segment lost 4 bases, leaving 7 bases of the junction unmatched. CDR1 SGHTA and CDR2 FQGNSA come from the germline V gene. CDR3 bases: TGTGCCAGCAGCTCTTTAGCGGGGAAAGCAGATACGCAGTATTTT. The encoded protein is CASSSLAGKADTQYF.

The rearrangement uses TRBV7-7 and TRBJ2-1; 8 bases agree with TRBD1. Germline CDR1 reads SSHAT; CDR2 reads FNYEAQ (reference sequence). The length of the CDR3 is 16 residues. V lost 5 bases, J lost 8 bases, and 14 bases stayed unmatched. As DNA, the CDR3 is TGTGCCAGCAGCCCCCTAGGCGGACAGGGAGCCGATGAGCAGTTCTTC. Translated: CASSPLGGQGADEQFF.

This clone appeared a single time. The gene calls are TRBV29-1 and TRBJ1-4, with 9 bases matching TRBD1. The V segment lost 0 bases and the J segment 8 bases; nucleotides outside the gene matches: 4. The CDR3 contains 14 residues. Germline V lookup: CDR1 SQVTM, CDR2 ANQGSEA. The CDR3: CSVEEWTGEEKLFF. The CDR3 DNA is TGCAGCGTTGAAGAATGGACAGGGGAAGAAAAACTGTTTTTT.

The V and J genes are TRBV5-5 and TRBJ1-5; 8 positions match TRBD1. The junction had 9 bases not matched to a gene; V was cut back by 4 bases and J by 0 bases. Looked up from germline, CDR1 is SGHKS and CDR2 is YYEKEE (reference sequence). The CDR3 consists of 17 residues. CDR3 protein: CASSGGTGSYSNQPQHF. The CDR3 DNA follows: TGTGCCAGCAGCGGCGGGACAGGATCTTATAGCAATCAGCCCCAGCATTTT. Full variable domain (outside the CDR3, taken from reference TRBV5-5 and TRBJ1-5): DAGVTQSPTHLIKTRGQQVTLRCSPISGHKSVSWYQQVLGQGPQFIFQYYEKEERGRGNFPDRFSARQFPNYSSELNVNALLLGDSALYLCASSGGTGSYSNQPQHFGDGTRLSIL.

This rearrangement joins TRBV6-6 to TRBJ2-7, with a tentative D call TRBD1 (6 bases). Germline V gives CDR1 MNHNY, CDR2 SVGAGI (reference sequence). This CDR3 comprises 16 residues. V was trimmed by 2 bases and J by 4 bases, leaving 18 bases between them. The DNA for the CDR3 is TGTGCCAGCAGTTACACATACAGGGAAAAAATTTACGAGCAGTACTTC. It specifies CASSYTYREKIYEQYF.

The chain links TRBV19 to TRBJ1-6; unclear D gene. The CDR3 length is 14 residues. Germline CDR1 reads LNHDA; CDR2 reads SQIVND (reference sequence). V was pared by 5 bases and J by 3 bases, with 8 bases between. The DNA for the CDR3 is TGTGCCAGTAGTCTCGACAACTATAATTCACCCCTCCACTTT. Translating gives CASSLDNYNSPLHF.

This clone was seen a handful of times. The J gene is TRBJ1-1, the V gene TRBV6-6; D gene uncertain. The CDR3 runs to 14 residues. Per germline, CDR1 MNHNY and CDR2 SVGAGI (reference sequence). V was clipped by 0 bases and J by 1 base, with 6 bases between them. CDR3 sequence reads: CASSYSNRNTEAFF. In DNA, the CDR3 is TGTGCCAGCAGTTACTCTAACAGGAACACTGAAGCTTTCTTT.

This clone was seen only a few times. V gene TRBV18 combines with J gene TRBJ2-3; 8 bases map to TRBD1. Germline V CDR1 and CDR2: KGHSH, LQKENI. With 8 bases clipped from V and 1 base from J, the junction kept 14 bases outside the gene matches. The CDR3 is 17 amino acids. The CDR3 loop reads CASRKTGASWGTDTQYF. The CDR3 nucleotides are TGTGCCAGCCGCAAGACAGGGGCCTCCTGGGGCACAGATACGCAGTATTTT.

The chain has TRBV29-1 and TRBJ1-1, with D perhaps matching TRBD1 (6 bases). This CDR3 has 12 amino acids. Looked up from germline, CDR1 is SQVTM and CDR2 is ANQGSEA. Trimming cost V 3 bases and J 2 bases, with 7 bases left between them. The CDR3 DNA reads as TGCAGCGTTGACAGGGGAAACACTGAAGCTTTCTTT. Translation gives CSVDRGNTEAFF.